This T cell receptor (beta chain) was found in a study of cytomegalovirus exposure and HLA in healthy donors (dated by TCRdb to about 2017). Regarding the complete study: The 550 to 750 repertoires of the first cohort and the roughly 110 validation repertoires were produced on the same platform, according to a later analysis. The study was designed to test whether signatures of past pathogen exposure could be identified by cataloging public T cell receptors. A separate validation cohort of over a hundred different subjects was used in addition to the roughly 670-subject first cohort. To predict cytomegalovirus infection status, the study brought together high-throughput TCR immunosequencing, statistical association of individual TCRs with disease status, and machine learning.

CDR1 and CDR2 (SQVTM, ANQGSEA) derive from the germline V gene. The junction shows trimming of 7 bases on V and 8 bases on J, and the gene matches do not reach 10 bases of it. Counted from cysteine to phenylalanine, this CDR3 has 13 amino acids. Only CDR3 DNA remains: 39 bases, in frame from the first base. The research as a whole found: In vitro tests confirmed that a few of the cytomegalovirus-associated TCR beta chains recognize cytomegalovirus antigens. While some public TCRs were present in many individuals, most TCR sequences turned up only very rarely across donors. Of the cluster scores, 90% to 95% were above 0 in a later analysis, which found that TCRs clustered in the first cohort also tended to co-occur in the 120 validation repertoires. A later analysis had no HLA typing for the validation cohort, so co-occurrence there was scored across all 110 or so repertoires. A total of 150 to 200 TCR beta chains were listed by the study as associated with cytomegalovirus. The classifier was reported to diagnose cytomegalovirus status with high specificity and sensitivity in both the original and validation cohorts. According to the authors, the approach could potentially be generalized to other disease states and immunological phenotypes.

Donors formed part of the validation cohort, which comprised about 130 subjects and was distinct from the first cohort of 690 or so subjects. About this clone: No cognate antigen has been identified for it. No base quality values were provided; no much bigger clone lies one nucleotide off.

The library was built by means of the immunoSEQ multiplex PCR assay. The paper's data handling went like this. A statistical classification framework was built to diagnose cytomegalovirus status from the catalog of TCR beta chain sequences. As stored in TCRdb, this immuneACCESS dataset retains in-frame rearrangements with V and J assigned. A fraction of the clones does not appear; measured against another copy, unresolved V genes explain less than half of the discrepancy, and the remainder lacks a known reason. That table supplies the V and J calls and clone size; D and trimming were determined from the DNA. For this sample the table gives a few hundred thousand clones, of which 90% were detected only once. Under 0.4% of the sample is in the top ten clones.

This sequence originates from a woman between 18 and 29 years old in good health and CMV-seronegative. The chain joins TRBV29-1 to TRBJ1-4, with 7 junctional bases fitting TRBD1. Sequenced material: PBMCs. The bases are TGCAGCGCCCGAGACAGGGCCTACGAAAAACTGTTTTTT. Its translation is CSARDRAYEKLFF.